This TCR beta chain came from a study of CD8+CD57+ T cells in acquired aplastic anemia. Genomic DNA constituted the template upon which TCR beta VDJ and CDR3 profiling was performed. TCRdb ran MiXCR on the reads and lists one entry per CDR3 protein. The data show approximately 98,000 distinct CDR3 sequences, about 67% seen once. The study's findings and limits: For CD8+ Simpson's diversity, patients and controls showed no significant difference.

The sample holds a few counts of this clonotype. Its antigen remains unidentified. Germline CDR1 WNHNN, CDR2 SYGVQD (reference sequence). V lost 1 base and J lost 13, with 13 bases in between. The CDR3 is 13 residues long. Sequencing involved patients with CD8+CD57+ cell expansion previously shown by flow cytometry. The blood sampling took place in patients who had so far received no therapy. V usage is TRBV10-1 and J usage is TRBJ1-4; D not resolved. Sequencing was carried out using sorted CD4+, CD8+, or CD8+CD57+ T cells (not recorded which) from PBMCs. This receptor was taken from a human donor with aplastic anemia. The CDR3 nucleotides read TGCGCCAGCAGTGAGTACACAGCCGGACCACTGTTTTTT. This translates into CASSEYTAGPLFF.